The clone carrying this T cell receptor (gamma chain) was recorded a few times. Antigen unknown. The sorted cells were CD3+ Vdelta1+ Vdelta2- thymocytes from alphabeta-depleted thymus. Between roughly 98% and 99.6% of sorted thymocytes were Vdelta1+. V lost 5 bases, J lost 1 base, and 5 bases stayed unmatched. The CDR3 has 13 amino acids. Germline CDR1 and CDR2: VENAVY and YDSYNSRV. Sequences come from RNA converted to cDNA by reverse transcription. Pooled V-gene forward primers with one constant-region reverse primer generated the CDR3 amplicons by multiplex PCR. TCRdb processed the multiplex PCR reads again with the CATT caller. This sample has more than 35,000 gamma-chain clones, with around 21% found just once. The sample belongs to a study of Vδ1+ human thymocytes. Study conclusions and caveats: The authors advised highly purified populations and single-cell validation. Highly polyclonal TRG and TRD repertoires with Gaussian CDR3 length distributions appeared in thymus. Thymic delta-chain repertoires held roughly 20% Vdelta2 sequences and few Vdelta3, despite high sort purity.

Input material: Vdelta1+ gamma-delta thymocytes from the thymus. Subset denoted: FACS-sorted CD3+ TCRalphabeta- TCRVdelta1+ TCRVdelta2- thymocytes. This chain joins TRGV8 and TRGJ1 or TRGJ2. This receptor was taken from a girl under three years old who had congenital heart surgery. Here the CDR3 DNA reads TGTGCCACCTGGGGAACTAATTATTATAAGAAACTCTTT. Protein: CATWGTNYYKKLF.